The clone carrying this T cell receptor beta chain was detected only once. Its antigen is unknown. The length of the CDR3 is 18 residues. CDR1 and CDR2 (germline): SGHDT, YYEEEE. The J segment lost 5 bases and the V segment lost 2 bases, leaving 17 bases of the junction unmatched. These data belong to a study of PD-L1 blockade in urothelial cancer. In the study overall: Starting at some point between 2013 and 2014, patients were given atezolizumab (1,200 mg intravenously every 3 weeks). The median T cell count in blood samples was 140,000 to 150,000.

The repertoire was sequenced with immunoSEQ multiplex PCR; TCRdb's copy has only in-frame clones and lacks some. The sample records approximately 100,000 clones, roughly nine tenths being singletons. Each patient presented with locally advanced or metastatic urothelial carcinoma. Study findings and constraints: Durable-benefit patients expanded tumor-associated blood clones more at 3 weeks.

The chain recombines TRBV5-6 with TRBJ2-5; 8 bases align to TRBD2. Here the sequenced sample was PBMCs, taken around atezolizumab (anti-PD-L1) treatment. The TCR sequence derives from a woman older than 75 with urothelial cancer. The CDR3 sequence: CASSFLVKRGLVRETQYF. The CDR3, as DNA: TGTGCCAGCAGCTTCCTCGTCAAGAGGGGACTAGTGAGGGAGACCCAGTACTTC.